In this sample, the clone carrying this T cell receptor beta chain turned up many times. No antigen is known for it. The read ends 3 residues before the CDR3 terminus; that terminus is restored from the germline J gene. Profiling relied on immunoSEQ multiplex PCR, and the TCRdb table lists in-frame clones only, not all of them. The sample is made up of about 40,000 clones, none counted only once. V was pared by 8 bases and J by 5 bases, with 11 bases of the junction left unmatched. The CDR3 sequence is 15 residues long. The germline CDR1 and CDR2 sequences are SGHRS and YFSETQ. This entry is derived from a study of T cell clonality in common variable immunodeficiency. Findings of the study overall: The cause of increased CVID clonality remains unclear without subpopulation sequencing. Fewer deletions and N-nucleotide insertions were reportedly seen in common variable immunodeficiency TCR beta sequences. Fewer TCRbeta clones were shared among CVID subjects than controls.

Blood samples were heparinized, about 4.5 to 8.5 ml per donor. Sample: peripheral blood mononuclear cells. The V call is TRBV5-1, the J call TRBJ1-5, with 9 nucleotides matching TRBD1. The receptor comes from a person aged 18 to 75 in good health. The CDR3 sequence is CASFTGGHRDQPQHF. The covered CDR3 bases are TGCGCCAGTTTTACAGGGGGCCATCGGGATCAGCCC.